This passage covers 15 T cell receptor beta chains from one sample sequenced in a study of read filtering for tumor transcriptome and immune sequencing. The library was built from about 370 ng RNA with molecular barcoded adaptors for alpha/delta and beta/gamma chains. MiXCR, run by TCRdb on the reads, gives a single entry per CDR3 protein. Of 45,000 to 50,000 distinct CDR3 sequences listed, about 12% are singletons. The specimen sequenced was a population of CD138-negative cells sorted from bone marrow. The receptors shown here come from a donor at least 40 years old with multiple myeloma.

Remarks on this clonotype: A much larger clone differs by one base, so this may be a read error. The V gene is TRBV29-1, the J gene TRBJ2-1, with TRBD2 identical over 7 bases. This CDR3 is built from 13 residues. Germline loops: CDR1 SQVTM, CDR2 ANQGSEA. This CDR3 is CSVLSGAYNERFF. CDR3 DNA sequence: TGCAGCGTTCTGAGCGGGGCTTACAATGAGCGGTTCTTC.

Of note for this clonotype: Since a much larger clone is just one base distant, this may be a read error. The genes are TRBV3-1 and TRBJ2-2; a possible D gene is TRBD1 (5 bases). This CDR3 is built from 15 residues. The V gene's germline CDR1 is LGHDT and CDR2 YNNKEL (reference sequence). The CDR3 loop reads CAGSLRQQNTGELFF. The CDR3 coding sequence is TGTGCCGGCAGCCTTCGACAGCAGAACACCGGGGAGCTGTTTTTT.

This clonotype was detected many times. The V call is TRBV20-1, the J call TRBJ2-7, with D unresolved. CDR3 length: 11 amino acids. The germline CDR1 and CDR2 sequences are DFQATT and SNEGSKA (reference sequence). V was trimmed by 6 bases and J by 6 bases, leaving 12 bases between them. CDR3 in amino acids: CSAPYQTEQYF. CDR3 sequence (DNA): TGCAGTGCACCCTACCAAACCGAGCAGTACTTC.

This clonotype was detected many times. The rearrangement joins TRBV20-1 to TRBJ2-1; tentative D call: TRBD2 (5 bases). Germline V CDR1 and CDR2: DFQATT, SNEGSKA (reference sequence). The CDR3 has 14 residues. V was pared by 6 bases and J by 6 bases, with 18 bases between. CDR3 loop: CSAGLRTGANEQFF. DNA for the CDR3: TGCAGTGCCGGACTCCGCACTGGCGCCAATGAGCAGTTCTTC.

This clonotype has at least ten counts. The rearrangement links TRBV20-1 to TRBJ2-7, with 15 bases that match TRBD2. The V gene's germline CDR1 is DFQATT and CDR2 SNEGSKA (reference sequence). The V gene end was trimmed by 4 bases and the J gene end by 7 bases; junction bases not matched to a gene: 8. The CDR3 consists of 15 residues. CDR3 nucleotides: TGCAGTGCTAACCCGGGACTAGCGGGAGGTAGTGAGCAGTACTTC. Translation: CSANPGLAGGSEQYF.

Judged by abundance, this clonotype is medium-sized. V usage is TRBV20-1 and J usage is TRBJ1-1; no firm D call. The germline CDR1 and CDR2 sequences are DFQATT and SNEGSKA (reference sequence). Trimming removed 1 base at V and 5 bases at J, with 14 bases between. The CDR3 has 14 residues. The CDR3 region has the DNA TGCAGTGCTAGAGTGGGTGGGAGGCTAACTGAAGCTTTCTTT. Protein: CSARVGGRLTEAFF.

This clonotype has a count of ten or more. The DNA for the CDR3 is TGTGCCAGCGAAGGGCGCACAGATACGCAGTATTTT. This encodes CASEGRTDTQYF. J is TRBJ2-3 and V is TRBV19; no clear D. The V end lost 9 bases, the J end lost 1 base, and 8 bases lay between the germline ends. CDR1 is LNHDA, CDR2 SQIVND, per germline (reference sequence). This CDR3 is 12 amino acids long.

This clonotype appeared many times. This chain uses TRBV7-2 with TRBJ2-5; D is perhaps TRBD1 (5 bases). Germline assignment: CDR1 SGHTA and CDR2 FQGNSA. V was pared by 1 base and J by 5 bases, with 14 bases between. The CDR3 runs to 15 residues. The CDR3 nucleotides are TGTGCCAGCAGCTTAGTAATGGGGCCAGGGGAGACCCAGTACTTC. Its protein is CASSLVMGPGETQYF.

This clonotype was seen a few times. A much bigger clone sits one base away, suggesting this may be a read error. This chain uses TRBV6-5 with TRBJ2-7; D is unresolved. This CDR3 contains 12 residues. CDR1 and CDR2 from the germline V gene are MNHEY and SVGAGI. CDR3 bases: TGTGCCAGCAGGGGGTTCTCCTACGGGCAGTACTTC. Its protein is CASRGFSYGQYF.

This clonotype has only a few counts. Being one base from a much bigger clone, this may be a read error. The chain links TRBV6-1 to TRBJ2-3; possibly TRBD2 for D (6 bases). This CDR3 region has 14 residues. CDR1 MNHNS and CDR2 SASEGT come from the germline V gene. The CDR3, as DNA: TGTGCCAGCAGCGTTAGCGGCATCACAGATACGCTGTATTTT. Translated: CASSVSGITDTLYF.

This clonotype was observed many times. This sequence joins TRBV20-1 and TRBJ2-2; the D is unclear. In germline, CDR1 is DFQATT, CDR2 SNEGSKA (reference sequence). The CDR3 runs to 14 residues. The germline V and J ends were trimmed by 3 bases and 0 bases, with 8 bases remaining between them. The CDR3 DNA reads TGCAGTGCTAGTCGGACGGCGAACACCGGGGAGCTGTTTTTT. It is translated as CSASRTANTGELFF.

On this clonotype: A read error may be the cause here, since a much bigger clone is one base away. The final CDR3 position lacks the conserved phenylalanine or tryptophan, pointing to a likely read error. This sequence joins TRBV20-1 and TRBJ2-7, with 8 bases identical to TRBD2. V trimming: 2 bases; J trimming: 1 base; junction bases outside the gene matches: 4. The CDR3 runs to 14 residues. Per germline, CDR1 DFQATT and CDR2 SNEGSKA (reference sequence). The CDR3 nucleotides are TGCAGTGCTAGAAAGCGGGGGTTTTCCTACGAGCAGTACTCC. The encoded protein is CSARKRGFSYEQYS.

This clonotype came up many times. The CDR3 is CASSLGFSGVPYEQYF. Here the CDR3 DNA reads TGTGCCAGCAGCCTTGGTTTCTCGGGGGTACCCTACGAGCAGTACTTC. The chain recombines TRBV3-1 with TRBJ2-7; possible D gene TRBD2, 6 bases. Germline V gene data show CDR1 as LGHDT and CDR2 as YNNKEL (reference sequence). This CDR3 spans 16 amino acids. Trimming pared 4 bases from V and 2 bases from J, leaving 18 bases between.

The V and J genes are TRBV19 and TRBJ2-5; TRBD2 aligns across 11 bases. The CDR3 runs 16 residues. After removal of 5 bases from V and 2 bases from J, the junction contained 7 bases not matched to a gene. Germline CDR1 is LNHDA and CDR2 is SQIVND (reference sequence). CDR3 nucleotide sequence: TGTGCCAGTAGTTCGGGACTAGCGGTTTTTCAAGAGACCCAGTACTTC. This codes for CASSSGLAVFQETQYF.

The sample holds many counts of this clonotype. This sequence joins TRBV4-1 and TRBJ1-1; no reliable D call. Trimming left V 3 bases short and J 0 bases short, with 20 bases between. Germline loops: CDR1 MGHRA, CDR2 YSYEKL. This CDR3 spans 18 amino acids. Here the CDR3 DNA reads TGCGCCAGCAGCCAGAGACGGCAGCTTACACAACTGAACACTGAAGCTTTCTTT. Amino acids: CASSQRRQLTQLNTEAFF.